This is a list of T cell receptor beta chains from one sample in a study of blood T cell repertoires in COVID-19. Assay: immunoSEQ multiplex PCR; the TCRdb copy retains only in-frame clones and omits some. The profile shows 150,000 to 200,000 clones, 81% of them singletons. The sequenced material came from peripheral blood. These receptors were taken from a human donor in a cohort sampled during active COVID-19. The CDR3 runs from the conserved cysteine through the conserved F or W. D genes are given only for firm matches. Only part of the rows carry a size: once, few, many, or a class if the clone is expanded.

d_call	clone_size	j_call	v_call	cdr3_aa	cdr3_nt
.	.	TRBJ2-1	TRBV12-2	CASRLARSWGESYNEQFF	TGTGCAAGTCGCTTAGCGCGGTCTTGGGGGGAATCCTACAATGAGCAGTTCTTC
TRBD2	.	TRBJ2-3	TRBV7-2	CASVESRGGPDTQYF	TGTGCCAGCGTCGAATCACGGGGGGGCCCAGATACGCAGTATTTT
.	.	TRBJ1-5	TRBV6-6	CASSRRRGTGGRSNQPQHF	TGTGCCAGCAGTCGAAGGCGAGGGACGGGGGGAAGGAGCAATCAGCCCCAGCATTTT
.	.	TRBJ1-2	TRBV28	CASSLQGAIGGYTF	TGTGCCAGCAGTTTGCAAGGGGCAATCGGTGGCTACACCTTC
TRBD1	.	TRBJ1-2	TRBV7-2	CASSRYRGHYGYTF	TGTGCCAGCAGTCGATACAGGGGACACTATGGCTACACCTTC
TRBD1	.	TRBJ1-1	TRBV6-1	CASSDLGQGNTEAFF	TGTGCCAGCAGTGATCTGGGACAGGGTAACACTGAAGCTTTCTTT
TRBD1	.	TRBJ2-7	TRBV5-1	CASSLAGGRYEQYF	TGCGCCAGCAGCTTGGCAGGGGGCAGGTACGAGCAGTACTTC
.	.	TRBJ1-2	TRBV3-1/TRBV3-2	CASSQDVQIYGYTF	TGTGCCAGCAGCCAAGATGTGCAGATCTATGGCTACACCTTC
TRBD1	.	TRBJ2-6	TRBV19	CASSPGTGSGANVLTF	TGTGCCAGTAGTCCCGGGACAGGCTCCGGGGCCAACGTCCTGACTTTC
.	.	TRBJ1-5	TRBV5-6	CASSYMSNQPQHF	TGTGCCAGCAGCTACATGAGCAATCAGCCCCAGCATTTT
.	.	TRBJ1-1	TRBV6-2/TRBV6-3	CASSYEKGALNTEAFF	TGTGCCAGCAGTTACGAGAAAGGGGCCCTGAACACTGAAGCTTTCTTT
.	.	TRBJ2-5	TRBV10-3	CAISPRGLLETQYF	TGTGCCATCAGCCCTCGGGGACTCCTAGAGACCCAGTACTTC
.	.	TRBJ2-7	TRBV6-2/TRBV6-3	CASSSGSYEQYF	TGTGCCAGCAGTTCAGGATCCTACGAGCAGTACTTC
TRBD1	once	TRBJ2-5	TRBV29-1	CSVLQGQQETQYF	TGCAGCGTGTTACAGGGGCAGCAAGAGACCCAGTACTTC
.	few	TRBJ1-1	TRBV27	CASSLLGAGKFGTEAFF	TGTGCCAGCAGTTTATTGGGGGCAGGAAAGTTCGGTACTGAAGCTTTCTTT
TRBD1	few	TRBJ1-2	TRBV7-9	CASSSTGTNYGYTF	TGTGCCAGCAGCTCGACAGGGACTAACTATGGCTACACCTTC
TRBD2	.	TRBJ2-7	TRBV19	CASSILAGGPDEQYF	TGTGCCAGTAGTATTTTAGCGGGAGGGCCCGACGAGCAGTACTTC
TRBD1	.	TRBJ1-1	TRBV27	CASSLDRENTEAFF	TGTGCCAGCAGCCTGGACAGGGAGAACACTGAAGCTTTCTTT
.	.	TRBJ2-3	TRBV9	CASSVGNTQYF	TGTGCCAGCAGCGTCGGTAATACGCAGTATTTT
TRBD1	.	TRBJ1-3	TRBV28	CASSPPTGESGNTIYF	TGTGCCAGCAGTCCCCCGACAGGGGAATCTGGAAACACCATATATTTT
TRBD1	.	TRBJ2-3	TRBV30	CAWSRGQGASDTQYF	TGTGCCTGGAGTCGAGGACAGGGGGCGTCGGATACGCAGTATTTT
TRBD2	.	TRBJ2-1	TRBV24-1	CATSPPWGGVNEQFF	TGTGCCACCAGCCCCCCTTGGGGAGGGGTTAATGAGCAGTTCTTC
TRBD2	.	TRBJ2-7	TRBV3-1/TRBV3-2	CASSGAGDGTYEQYF	TGTGCCAGCAGCGGAGCGGGGGACGGGACCTACGAGCAGTACTTC
.	.	TRBJ2-7	TRBV6-1	CASRRETGPGYEQYF	TGTGCCAGCAGACGAGAGACAGGCCCCGGGTACGAGCAGTACTTC
TRBD2	.	TRBJ2-1	TRBV29-1	CSGKAGATSVEFF	TGCAGCGGGAAAGCGGGAGCGACGAGCGTGGAGTTCTTC
TRBD2	.	TRBJ2-3	TRBV11-3	CAGGLAGPNTQYF	TGTGCCGGAGGACTAGCGGGACCAAATACGCAGTATTTT
.	.	TRBJ2-7	TRBV10-3	CAITSPSSSYEQYF	TGTGCCATAACCTCACCTTCGAGCTCCTACGAGCAGTACTTC
.	.	TRBJ1-2	TRBV5-4	CASSPAGDNYGYTF	TGTGCCAGCAGCCCGGCAGGGGACAACTATGGCTACACCTTC
TRBD2	.	TRBJ2-1	TRBV3-1/TRBV3-2	CASSQDTSGYNEQFF	TGTGCCAGCAGCCAAGATACTAGCGGCTACAATGAGCAGTTCTTC
.	.	TRBJ1-5	TRBV7-9	CASSLAQGSNQPQHF	TGTGCCAGCAGCTTAGCTCAGGGCTCGAATCAGCCCCAGCATTTT
TRBD2	.	TRBJ2-1	TRBV7-3	CASSPWTSGRNEQFF	TGTGCCAGCAGCCCATGGACTAGCGGGAGAAATGAGCAGTTCTTC
TRBD1	once	TRBJ2-3	TRBV3-1/TRBV3-2	CASRDSMNSDTQYF	TGTGCCAGTCGGGACAGCATGAACTCAGATACGCAGTATTTT
TRBD1	.	TRBJ2-7	TRBV29-1	CSATRGTASYEQYF	TGCAGCGCGACCCGAGGGACAGCTTCCTACGAGCAGTACTTC
.	.	TRBJ1-2	TRBV28	CASDSGVGGYTF	TGTGCCAGCGATTCAGGGGTCGGTGGCTACACCTTC
.	once	TRBJ1-6	TRBV7-2	CASSPAPGRGRSPLHF	TGTGCCAGCAGCCCCGCCCCGGGGAGGGGTAGATCACCCCTCCACTTT
TRBD1	few	TRBJ2-5	TRBV5-1	CASSSGQRETQYF	TGCGCCAGCAGCTCGGGACAGCGGGAGACCCAGTACTTC